The clone carrying this T cell receptor beta chain was seen at least ten times. Its antigen remains unknown. RNA transcripts provided the template for amplifying TCR beta CDR3 regions. The first round was an RT-PCR with HTBI primers, and the second round was a multiplex PCR. MiXCR, run by TCRdb on the multiplex PCR reads, gives a single entry per CDR3 protein. The table shows 150,000 or so distinct CDR3 sequences, with around two fifths occurring only once. The CDR3 length is 11 residues. V was shortened by 3 bases and J by 6 bases, with 6 bases between the two germline ends. CDR1 is MNHEY, CDR2 SMNVEV, per germline (reference sequence). Moderate-to-severe activity, CAS at least 3, NOSPECS at least 4 and duration under 3 months characterized donors with ophthalmopathy. The sample is drawn from a study of Graves' ophthalmopathy and Graves' hyperthyroidism. Overall study findings and caveats: Detection in blood was also observed for most expanded thyroid clonotypes above 0.001 frequency.

Sequencing was performed on peripheral blood. The receptor was isolated from a young man with Graves' ophthalmopathy. The chain employs TRBV27 and TRBJ2-7; D possibly corresponds to TRBD1 (5 bases). The CDR3 protein is CASSFRGEQYF. The CDR3 DNA reads as TGTGCCAGCAGTTTTAGGGGCGAGCAGTACTTC.